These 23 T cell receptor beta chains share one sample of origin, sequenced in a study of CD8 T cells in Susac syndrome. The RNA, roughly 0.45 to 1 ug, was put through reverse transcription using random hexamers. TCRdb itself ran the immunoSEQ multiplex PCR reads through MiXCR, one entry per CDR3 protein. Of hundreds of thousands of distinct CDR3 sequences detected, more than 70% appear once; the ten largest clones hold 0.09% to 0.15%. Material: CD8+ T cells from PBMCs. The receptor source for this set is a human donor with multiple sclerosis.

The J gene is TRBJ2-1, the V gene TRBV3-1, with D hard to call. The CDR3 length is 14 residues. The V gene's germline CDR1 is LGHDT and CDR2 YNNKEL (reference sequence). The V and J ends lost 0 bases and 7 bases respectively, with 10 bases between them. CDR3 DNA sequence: TGTGCCAGCAGCCAAGAGGGTCCGACTAATGAGCAGTTCTTC. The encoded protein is CASSQEGPTNEQFF.

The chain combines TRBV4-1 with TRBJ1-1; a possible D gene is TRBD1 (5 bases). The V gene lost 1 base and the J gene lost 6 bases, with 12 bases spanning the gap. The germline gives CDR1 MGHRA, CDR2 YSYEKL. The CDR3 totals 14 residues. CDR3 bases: TGCGCCAGCAGCCAAGGTCCAGGGTTTCCTGAAGCTTTCTTT. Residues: CASSQGPGFPEAFF.

This CDR3 reads CSVEDWKNTEAFF. CDR3 nucleotide sequence: TGCAGCGTTGAGGACTGGAAGAACACTGAAGCTTTCTTT. This chain connects TRBV29-1 to TRBJ1-1, with D uncertain. Germline CDR1 reads SQVTM; CDR2 reads ANQGSEA. Trimming removed 3 bases from V and 1 base from J, with 9 bases in between. This CDR3 spans 13 amino acids.

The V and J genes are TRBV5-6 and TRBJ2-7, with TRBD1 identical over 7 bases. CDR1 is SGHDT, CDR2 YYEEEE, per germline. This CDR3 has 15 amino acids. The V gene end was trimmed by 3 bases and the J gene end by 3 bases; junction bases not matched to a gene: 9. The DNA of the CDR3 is TGTGCCAGCAGCTCACCGGGACAGAGCGACTACGAGCAGTACTTC. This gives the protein CASSSPGQSDYEQYF.

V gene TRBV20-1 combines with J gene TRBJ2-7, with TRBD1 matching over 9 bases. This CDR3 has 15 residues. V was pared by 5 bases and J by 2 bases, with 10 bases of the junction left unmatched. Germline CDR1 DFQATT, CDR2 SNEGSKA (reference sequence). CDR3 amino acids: CSAVRRDRAPYEQYF. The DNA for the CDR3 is TGCAGTGCTGTTCGCCGGGACAGGGCCCCCTACGAGCAGTACTTC.

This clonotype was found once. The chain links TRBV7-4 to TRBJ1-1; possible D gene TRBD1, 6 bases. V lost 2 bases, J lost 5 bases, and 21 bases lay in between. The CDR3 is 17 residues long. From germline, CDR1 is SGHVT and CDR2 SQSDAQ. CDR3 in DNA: TGTGCCAGCAGCTTATTCGCGAAAGGGGGAGGTAGGACTGAAGCTTTCTTT. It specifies CASSLFAKGGGRTEAFF.

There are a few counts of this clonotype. The CDR3 DNA reads TGTGCCACCAGTGATTTGGAAGGGGAGCTGTTTTTT. It translates to CATSDLEGELFF. V and J are TRBV24-1 and TRBJ2-2; no clear D. The germline gives CDR1 KGHDR, CDR2 SFDVKD. With 0 bases removed from V and 8 bases from J, the gap between germline ends came to 3 bases. CDR3 length: 12 amino acids.

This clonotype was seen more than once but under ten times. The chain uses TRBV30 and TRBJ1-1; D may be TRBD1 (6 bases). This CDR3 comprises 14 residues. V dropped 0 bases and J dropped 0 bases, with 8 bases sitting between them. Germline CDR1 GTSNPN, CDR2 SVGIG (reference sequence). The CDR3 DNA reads TGTGCCTGGAGTGTTCACAGGGTGAACACTGAAGCTTTCTTT. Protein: CAWSVHRVNTEAFF.

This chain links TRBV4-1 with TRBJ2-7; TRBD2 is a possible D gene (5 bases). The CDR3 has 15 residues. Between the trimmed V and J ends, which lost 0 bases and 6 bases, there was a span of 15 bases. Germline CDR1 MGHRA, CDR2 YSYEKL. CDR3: CASSQDGRGSPEQYF. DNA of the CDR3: TGCGCCAGCAGCCAAGACGGACGGGGTTCCCCCGAGCAGTACTTC.

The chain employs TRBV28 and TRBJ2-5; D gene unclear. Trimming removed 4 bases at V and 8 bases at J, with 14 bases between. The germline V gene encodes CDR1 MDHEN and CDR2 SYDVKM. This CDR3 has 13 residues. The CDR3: CASSSAAANTQYF. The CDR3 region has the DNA TGTGCCAGCAGTTCAGCAGCTGCGAACACCCAGTACTTC.

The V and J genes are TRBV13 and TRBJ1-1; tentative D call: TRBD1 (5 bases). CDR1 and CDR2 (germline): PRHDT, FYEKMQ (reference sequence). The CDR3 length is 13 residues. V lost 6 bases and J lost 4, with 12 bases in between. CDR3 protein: CASRTQGFTEAFF. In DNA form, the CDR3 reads TGTGCCAGCAGAACTCAGGGTTTCACTGAAGCTTTCTTT.

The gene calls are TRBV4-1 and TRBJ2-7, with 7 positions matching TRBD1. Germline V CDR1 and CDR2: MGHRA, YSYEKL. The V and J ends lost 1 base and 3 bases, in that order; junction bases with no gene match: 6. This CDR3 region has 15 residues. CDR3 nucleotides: TGCGCCAGCAGCCAAGGCACGGGACAGTTCTACGAGCAGTACTTC. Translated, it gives CASSQGTGQFYEQYF.

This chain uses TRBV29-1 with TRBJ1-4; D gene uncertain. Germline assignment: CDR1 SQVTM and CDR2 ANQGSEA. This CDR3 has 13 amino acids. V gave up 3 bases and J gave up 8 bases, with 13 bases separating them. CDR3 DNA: TGCAGCGTTGACCCCGGGGAGGGAGAAAAACTGTTTTTT. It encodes CSVDPGEGEKLFF.

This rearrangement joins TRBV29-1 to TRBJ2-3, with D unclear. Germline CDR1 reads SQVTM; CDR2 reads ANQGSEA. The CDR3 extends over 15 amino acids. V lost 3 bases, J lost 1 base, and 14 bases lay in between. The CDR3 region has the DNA TGCAGCGTTGACCCCCCAGGCGTGGGCACAGATACGCAGTATTTT. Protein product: CSVDPPGVGTDTQYF.

The CDR3 coding sequence is TGTGCCAGCAGTCCTGACACGTCGAATCAGCCCCAGCATTTT. Its translation is CASSPDTSNQPQHF. The chain links TRBV28 to TRBJ1-5; the D is unclear. Germline lookup yields CDR1 MDHEN and CDR2 SYDVKM. The CDR3 consists of 14 residues. V lost 5 bases, J lost 4 bases, and 12 bases lay in between.

CDR3: CASSSTRQVLTEAFF. CDR3 nucleotide sequence: TGTGCCAGCAGCTCCACGAGACAGGTCCTCACTGAAGCTTTCTTT. The rearrangement joins TRBV7-9 to TRBJ1-1; weak D call: TRBD1 (6 bases). The CDR3 runs 15 residues. Germline lookup yields CDR1 SEHNR and CDR2 FQNEAQ (reference sequence). Trimming removed 4 bases at V and 4 bases at J, with 16 bases between. Using reference TRBV7-9 and TRBJ1-1 for the parts outside the CDR3, the full variable domain is DTGVSQNPRHKITKRGQNVTFRCDPISEHNRLYWYRQTLGQGPEFLTYFQNEAQLEKSRLLSDRFSAERPKGSFSTLEIQRTEQGDSAMYLCASSSTRQVLTEAFFGQGTRLTVV.

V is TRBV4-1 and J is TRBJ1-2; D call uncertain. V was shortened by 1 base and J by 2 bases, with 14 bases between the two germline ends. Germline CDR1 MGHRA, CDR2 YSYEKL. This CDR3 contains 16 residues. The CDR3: CASSQVKSESNYGYTF. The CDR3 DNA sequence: TGCGCCAGCAGCCAAGTTAAGAGTGAGTCCAACTATGGCTACACCTTC.

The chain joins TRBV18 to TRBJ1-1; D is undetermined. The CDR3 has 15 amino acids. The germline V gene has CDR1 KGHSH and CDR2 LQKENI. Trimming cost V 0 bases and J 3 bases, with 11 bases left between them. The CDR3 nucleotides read TGTGCCAGCTCACCACCCCCGGGCGCGGACACTGAAGCTTTCTTT. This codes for CASSPPPGADTEAFF.

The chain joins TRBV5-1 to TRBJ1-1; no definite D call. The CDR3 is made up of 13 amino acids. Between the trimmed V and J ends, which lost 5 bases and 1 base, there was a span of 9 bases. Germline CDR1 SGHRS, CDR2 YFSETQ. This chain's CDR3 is CASSTSGNTEAFF. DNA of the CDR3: TGCGCCAGCAGTACGTCAGGGAACACTGAAGCTTTCTTT.

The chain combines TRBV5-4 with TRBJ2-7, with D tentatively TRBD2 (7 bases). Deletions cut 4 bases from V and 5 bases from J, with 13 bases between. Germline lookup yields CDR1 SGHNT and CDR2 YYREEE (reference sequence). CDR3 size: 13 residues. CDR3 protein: CASSRGGRDEQYF. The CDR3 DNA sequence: TGTGCCAGCAGCAGGGGGGGACGGGACGAGCAGTACTTC. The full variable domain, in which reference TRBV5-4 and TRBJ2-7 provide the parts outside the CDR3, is ETGVTQSPTHLIKTRGQQVTLRCSSQSGHNTVSWYQQALGQGPQFIFQYYREEENGRGNFPPRFSGLQFPNYSSELNVNALELDDSALYLCASSRGGRDEQYFGPGTRLTVT.

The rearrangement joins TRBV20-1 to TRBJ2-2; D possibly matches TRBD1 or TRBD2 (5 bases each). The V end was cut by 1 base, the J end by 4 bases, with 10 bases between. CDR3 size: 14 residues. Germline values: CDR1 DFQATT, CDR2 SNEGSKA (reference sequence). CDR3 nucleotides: TGCAGTGCTAGAGTGGGGACGGTCACCGGGGAGCTGTTTTTT. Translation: CSARVGTVTGELFF.

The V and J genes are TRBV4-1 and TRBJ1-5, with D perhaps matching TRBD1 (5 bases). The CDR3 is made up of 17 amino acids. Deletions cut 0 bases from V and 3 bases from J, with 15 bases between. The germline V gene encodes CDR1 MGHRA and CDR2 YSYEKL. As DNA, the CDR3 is TGCGCCAGCAGCCAAGAAGGGGTCGGCAGGGTCAATCAGCCCCAGCATTTT. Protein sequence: CASSQEGVGRVNQPQHF.

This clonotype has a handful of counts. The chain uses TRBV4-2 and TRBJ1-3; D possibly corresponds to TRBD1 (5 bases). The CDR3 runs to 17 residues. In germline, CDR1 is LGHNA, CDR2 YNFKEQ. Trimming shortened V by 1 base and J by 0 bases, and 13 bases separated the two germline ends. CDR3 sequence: CASSQAAGRNSGNTIYF. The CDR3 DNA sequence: TGTGCCAGCAGCCAAGCGGCGGGGCGTAACTCTGGAAACACCATATATTTT.